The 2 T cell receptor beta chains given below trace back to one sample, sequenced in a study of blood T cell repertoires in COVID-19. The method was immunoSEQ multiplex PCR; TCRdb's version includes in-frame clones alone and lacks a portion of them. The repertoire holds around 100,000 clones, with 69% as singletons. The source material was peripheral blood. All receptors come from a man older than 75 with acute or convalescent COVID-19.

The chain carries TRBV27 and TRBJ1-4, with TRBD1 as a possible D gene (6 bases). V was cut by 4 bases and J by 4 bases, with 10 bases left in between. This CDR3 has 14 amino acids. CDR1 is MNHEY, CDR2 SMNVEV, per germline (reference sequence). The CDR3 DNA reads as TGTGCCAGCAGTTACCAGGGGAATAATGAAAAACTGTTTTTT. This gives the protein CASSYQGNNEKLFF.

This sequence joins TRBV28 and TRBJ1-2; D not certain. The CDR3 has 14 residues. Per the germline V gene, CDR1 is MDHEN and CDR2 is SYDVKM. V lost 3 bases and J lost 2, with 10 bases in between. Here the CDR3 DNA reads TGTGCCAGCAGTTTCGACATTACCAACTATGGCTACACCTTC. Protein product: CASSFDITNYGYTF.